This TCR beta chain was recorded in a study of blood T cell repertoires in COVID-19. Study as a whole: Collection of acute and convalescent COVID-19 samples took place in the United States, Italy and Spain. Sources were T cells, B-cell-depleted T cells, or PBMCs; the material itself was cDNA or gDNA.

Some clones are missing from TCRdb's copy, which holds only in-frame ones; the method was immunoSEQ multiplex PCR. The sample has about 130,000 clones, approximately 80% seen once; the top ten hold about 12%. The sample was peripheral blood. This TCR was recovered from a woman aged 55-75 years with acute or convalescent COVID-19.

The CDR3 nucleotides are TGTGCCAGCAGCCAAGAGCTGCGAGAGGTGGTAAGCGAAGCTTTCTTT. The encoded protein is CASSQELREVVSEAFF. This chain joins TRBV3-1 (or the pseudogene TRBV3-2) and TRBJ1-1, with D unresolved. This CDR3 has 16 amino acids. Germline V gene lookup returns CDR1 LGHDT and CDR2 YNNKEL (reference sequence). The germline V and J ends were trimmed by 0 bases and 8 bases, with 19 bases remaining between them.